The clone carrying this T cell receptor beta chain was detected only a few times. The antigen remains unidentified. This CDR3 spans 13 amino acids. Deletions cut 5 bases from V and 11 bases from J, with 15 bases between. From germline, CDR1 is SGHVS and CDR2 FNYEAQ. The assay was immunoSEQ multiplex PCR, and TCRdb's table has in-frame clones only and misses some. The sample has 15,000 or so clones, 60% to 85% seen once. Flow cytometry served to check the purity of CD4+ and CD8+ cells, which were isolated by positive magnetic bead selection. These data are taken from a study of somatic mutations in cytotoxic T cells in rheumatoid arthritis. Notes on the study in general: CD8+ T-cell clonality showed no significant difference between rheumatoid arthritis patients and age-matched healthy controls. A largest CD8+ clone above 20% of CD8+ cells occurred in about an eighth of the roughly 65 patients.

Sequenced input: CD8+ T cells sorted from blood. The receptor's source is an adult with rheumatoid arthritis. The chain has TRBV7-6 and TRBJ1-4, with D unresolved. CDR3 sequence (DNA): TGTGCCAGCAGCGATCGACCTTCTACGAAACTGTTTTTT. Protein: CASSDRPSTKLFF. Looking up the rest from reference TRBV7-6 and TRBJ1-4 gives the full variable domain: GAGVSQSPRYKVTKRGQDVALRCDPISGHVSLYWYRQALGQGPEFLTYFNYEAQQDKSGLPNDRFSAERPEGSISTLTIQRTEQRDSAMYRCASSDRPSTKLFFGSGTQLSVL.